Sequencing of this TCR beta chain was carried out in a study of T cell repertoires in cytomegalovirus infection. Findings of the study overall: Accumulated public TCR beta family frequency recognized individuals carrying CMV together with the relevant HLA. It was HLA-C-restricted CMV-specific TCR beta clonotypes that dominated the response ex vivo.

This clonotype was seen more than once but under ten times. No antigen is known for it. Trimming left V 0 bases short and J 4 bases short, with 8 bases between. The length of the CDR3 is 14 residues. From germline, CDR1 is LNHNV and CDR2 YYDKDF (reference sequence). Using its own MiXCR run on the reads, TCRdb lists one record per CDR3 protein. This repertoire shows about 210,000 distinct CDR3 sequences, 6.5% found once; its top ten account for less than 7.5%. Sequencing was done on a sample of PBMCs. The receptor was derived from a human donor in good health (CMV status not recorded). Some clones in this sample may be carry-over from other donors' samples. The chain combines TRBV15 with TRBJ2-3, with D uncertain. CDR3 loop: CATSRDIVADTQYF. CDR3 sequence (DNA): TGTGCCACCAGCAGAGATATAGTCGCAGATACGCAGTATTTT.